The 29 T cell receptor beta chains below were found in one sample sequenced in a study of blood T cell repertoires in COVID-19. Measured with immunoSEQ multiplex PCR; TCRdb has only the in-frame clones, and not every one. The sample lists about 280,000 clones; 70% to 90% were seen once. The source material was peripheral blood. These TCRs come from a man between 18 and 29 years old with active or convalescent COVID-19.

This clone has a handful of counts. CDR3 loop: CASSPGGPTDTQYF. DNA of the CDR3: TGTGCCAGCAGCCCGGGGGGGCCCACAGATACGCAGTATTTT. The chain has TRBV14 and TRBJ2-3; 8 bases fit TRBD2. The CDR3 extends over 14 amino acids. The germline V gene has CDR1 SGHDN and CDR2 FVKESK. The junction had 2 bases not matched to a gene; V was cut back by 4 bases and J by 2 bases. Filled out from reference TRBV14 and TRBJ2-3, the complete variable domain reads EAGVTQFPSHSVIEKGQTVTLRCDPISGHDNLYWYRRVMGKEIKFLLHFVKESKQDESGMPNNRFLAERTGGTYSTLKVQPAELEDSGVYFCASSPGGPTDTQYFGPGTRLTVL.

On this clone itself: Other nucleotide sequences in the sample specify the same CDR3. The chain recombines TRBV27 with TRBJ1-1; D uncertain. Germline CDR1 reads MNHEY; CDR2 reads SMNVEV (reference sequence). The CDR3 is 13 amino acids. The V end was cut by 5 bases, the J end by 0 bases, with 7 bases between. DNA of the CDR3: TGTGCCAGCAGTCTCTATATGAACACTGAAGCTTTCTTT. As protein: CASSLYMNTEAFF.

The table lists this clone with a count of one. The chain joins TRBV5-1 to TRBJ2-5; 7 bases line up with TRBD2. The CDR3 has 14 residues. Trimming took 5 bases from V and 5 from J; bases not matched to a gene: 9. In germline, CDR1 is SGHRS, CDR2 YFSETQ. The CDR3 coding sequence is TGCGCCAGCAGTCCTACCCTAGCGGACGAGACCCAGTACTTC. Amino acid sequence: CASSPTLADETQYF.

The chain is built from TRBV4-3 and TRBJ1-4; 8 positions agree with TRBD1. The J segment lost 4 bases and the V segment lost 4 bases, leaving 5 bases of the junction unmatched. The CDR3 runs to 15 residues. Germline V lookup: CDR1 LGHNA, CDR2 YSLEER. The CDR3 bases are TGCGCCAGCAGCCTCGACAGGGGCCTTAATGAAAAACTGTTTTTT. Encoded protein: CASSLDRGLNEKLFF.

Only one count was recorded for this clone. The rearrangement uses TRBV9 and TRBJ2-2; a weak D match, TRBD2 (5 bases). V was clipped by 3 bases and J by 7 bases, with 19 bases between them. In germline, CDR1 is SGDLS, CDR2 YYNGEE. This CDR3 spans 16 amino acids. The CDR3 region has the DNA TGTGCCAGCAGCGGCGGCCGAGGGAGTGTTAGCGGGGAGCTGTTTTTT. This codes for CASSGGRGSVSGELFF.

The J gene is TRBJ2-3, the V gene TRBV6-4; possibly TRBD2 for D (6 bases). The germline V gene encodes CDR1 MRHNA and CDR2 SNTAGT. V gave up 4 bases and J gave up 0 bases, with 8 bases separating them. The CDR3 loop spans 14 amino acids. Here the CDR3 reads CASSVGGSTDTQYF. Here the CDR3 DNA reads TGTGCCAGCAGTGTGGGGGGAAGCACAGATACGCAGTATTTT.

This sequence joins TRBV13 and TRBJ1-2; 9 nucleotides match TRBD1. The CDR3 has 15 amino acids. In germline, CDR1 is PRHDT, CDR2 FYEKMQ (reference sequence). Germline trimming cut 7 bases from V and 2 bases from J; bases unmatched to any gene: 8. CDR3 residues: CASIEQGAGNYGYTF. Here the CDR3 DNA reads TGTGCCAGCATCGAACAGGGGGCAGGGAACTATGGCTACACCTTC.

The chain links TRBV2 to TRBJ2-7; 7 bases match TRBD2. J was trimmed by 2 bases and V by 6 bases; bases with no gene match: 10. CDR1 is SNHLY and CDR2 is FYNNEI in the germline V gene. There are 15 residues in the CDR3. CDR3 residues: CASRLGGYGAYEQYF. In DNA, the CDR3 is TGTGCCAGCAGGCTGGGGGGGTACGGCGCCTACGAGCAGTACTTC.

This clone was detected only once. This chain links TRBV19 with TRBJ1-3, with TRBD1 identical over 7 bases. The CDR3 extends over 19 amino acids. Trimming cost V 5 bases and J 0 bases; bases outside gene matches: 16. Germline-derived CDR1 and CDR2 are LNHDA and SQIVND (reference sequence). CDR3 coding DNA: TGTGCCAGTAGTGGATGGGACAGCCTAGGTTATGACTCTGGAAACACCATATATTTT. Its translation: CASSGWDSLGYDSGNTIYF.

This chain joins TRBV7-9 and TRBJ2-3; 9 bases fit TRBD2. CDR3 length equals 15 residues. With 5 bases clipped from V and 1 base from J, the junction kept 4 bases outside the gene matches. Germline lookup yields CDR1 SEHNR and CDR2 FQNEAQ (reference sequence). CDR3 DNA sequence: TGTGCCAGCAGCCCAGCGGGGGGACGCACAGATACGCAGTATTTT. Translating gives CASSPAGGRTDTQYF.

The chain has TRBV6-6 and TRBJ1-2; possibly TRBD1 for D (6 bases). Germline values: CDR1 MNHNY, CDR2 SVGAGI (reference sequence). V dropped 6 bases and J dropped 4 bases, with 15 bases sitting between them. CDR3 length: 14 amino acids. Here the CDR3 reads CASRIRTGPYGYTF. The CDR3, as DNA: TGTGCCAGCAGGATAAGAACAGGGCCCTATGGCTACACCTTC.

The chain is built from TRBV3-1 (or the pseudogene TRBV3-2) and TRBJ2-3; 8 bases are a match to TRBD1. CDR3 size: 16 residues. Germline V CDR1 and CDR2: LGHDT, YNNKEL (reference sequence). V was clipped by 2 bases and J by 3 bases; unmatched bases: 7. The CDR3 DNA sequence: TGTGCCAGCAGCCAAATCAGGGGGCTGAGGACAGATACGCAGTATTTT. The encoded protein is CASSQIRGLRTDTQYF.

The chain has TRBV10-2 and TRBJ1-5; TRBD1 agrees at 7 bases. This CDR3 comprises 16 residues. Germline V gene data show CDR1 as WSHSY and CDR2 as SAAADI. After removal of 6 bases from V and 0 bases from J, the junction contained 8 bases not matched to a gene. CDR3 sequence: CASRTGTVYSNQPQHF. The CDR3 nucleotides read TGCGCCAGCAGGACCGGGACAGTTTATAGCAATCAGCCCCAGCATTTT.

The V gene is TRBV19, the J gene TRBJ2-3; 14 bases map to TRBD2. CDR1 and CDR2 (germline): LNHDA, SQIVND (reference sequence). This CDR3 spans 19 amino acids. V gave up 4 bases and J gave up 0 bases; unmatched junction bases: 9. For the CDR3, the DNA is TGTGCCAGTAGTACCCGACTAGCGGGGGGGCTGCGGAGCACAGATACGCAGTATTTT. Amino acid sequence: CASSTRLAGGLRSTDTQYF. The whole variable domain, remainder taken from reference TRBV19 and TRBJ2-3, is DGGITQSPKYLFRKEGQNVTLSCEQNLNHDAMYWYRQDPGQGLRLIYYSQIVNDFQKGDIAEGYSVSREKKESFPLTVTSAQKNPTAFYLCASSTRLAGGLRSTDTQYFGPGTRLTVL.

V is TRBV7-6 and J is TRBJ2-7; a possible D gene is TRBD1 (6 bases). From germline, CDR1 is SGHVS and CDR2 FNYEAQ. Trimming stripped 3 bases from V and 4 bases from J, with 19 bases between. The CDR3 loop spans 16 amino acids. Written as DNA, the CDR3 is TGTGCCAGCAGCTTGGTCGGTGGGGGCTTAGGGTACGAGCAGTACTTC. This translates into CASSLVGGGLGYEQYF.

The V call is TRBV12-5, the J call TRBJ1-3; 8 bases are a match to TRBD1. This CDR3 has 18 residues. Germline CDR1 LGHNT, CDR2 FRNRAP. Trimming took 0 bases from V and 5 from J; bases not matched to a gene: 12. The CDR3 region is CASGLVLARGLTRNTIYF. The CDR3 nucleotides read TGTGCTAGTGGTTTGGTACTCGCCAGGGGGCTTACGCGAAACACCATATATTTT.

This clone was detected a few times. Other DNA sequences in this sample translate to the same CDR3. The chain recombines TRBV5-4 with TRBJ1-5, with TRBD1 identical over 10 bases. With 4 bases clipped from V and 5 bases from J, the junction kept 3 bases outside the gene matches. Germline CDR1 is SGHNT and CDR2 is YYREEE (reference sequence). CDR3 size: 14 residues. The CDR3 here is CASSVGQGDQPQHF. The CDR3 coding sequence is TGTGCCAGCAGCGTTGGACAGGGGGATCAGCCCCAGCATTTT.

V is TRBV25-1 and J is TRBJ2-5; D is possibly TRBD1 (5 bases). V shed 5 bases and J shed 5 bases, with 12 bases lying between them. CDR1 is MGHDK and CDR2 is SYGVNS in the germline V gene. CDR3 length equals 13 residues. The CDR3 DNA reads TGTGCCAGCAGTCATGGGGCGCGGGAGACCCAGTACTTC. It codes for CASSHGARETQYF.

The CDR3 coding sequence is TGCGCCAGCAGCAGCGGACAGGGGGGCTACAAAGAGACCCAGTACTTC. Encoded protein: CASSSGQGGYKETQYF. This chain joins TRBV5-1 and TRBJ2-5, with TRBD1 matching over 10 bases. Germline values: CDR1 SGHRS, CDR2 YFSETQ. There are 16 residues in the CDR3. With 4 bases clipped from V and 3 bases from J, the junction kept 9 bases outside the gene matches.

V and J are TRBV12-3 or TRBV12-4 and TRBJ1-2, with 7 bases matching TRBD1. CDR3 length equals 13 residues. After removal of 6 bases from V and 2 bases from J, the junction contained 3 bases not matched to a gene. CDR3 residues: CASSPTGNYGYTF. CDR3 DNA: TGTGCCAGCAGCCCGACAGGGAACTATGGCTACACCTTC.

The gene calls are TRBV24-1 and TRBJ2-2, with D unclear. Trimming left V 2 bases short and J 8 bases short, with 11 bases between. CDR3 length equals 14 residues. Germline assignment: CDR1 KGHDR and CDR2 SFDVKD. This chain's CDR3 is CATSDSSVLGELFF. CDR3 nucleotides: TGTGCCACCAGTGATTCGAGTGTGTTGGGGGAGCTGTTTTTT.

J is TRBJ1-1 and V is TRBV5-1, with no clear D. CDR3 size: 13 residues. V was clipped by 4 bases and J by 4 bases, with 11 bases between them. Germline values: CDR1 SGHRS, CDR2 YFSETQ. For the CDR3, the DNA is TGCGCCAGCAGCATGATCGCGGGCACTGAAGCTTTCTTT. Translation: CASSMIAGTEAFF.

This sequence joins TRBV7-9 and TRBJ2-7; D is possibly TRBD1 (5 bases). Trimming shortened V by 5 bases and J by 5 bases, and 19 bases separated the two germline ends. The germline V gene encodes CDR1 SEHNR and CDR2 FQNEAQ (reference sequence). The CDR3 contains 15 residues. The CDR3, as DNA: TGTGCCAGCAGCACAGGTACTCGAATTGGCCACGAGCAGTACTTC. The encoded protein is CASSTGTRIGHEQYF. Drawing the rest from reference TRBV7-9 and TRBJ2-7, the complete variable domain is DTGVSQNPRHKITKRGQNVTFRCDPISEHNRLYWYRQTLGQGPEFLTYFQNEAQLEKSRLLSDRFSAERPKGSFSTLEIQRTEQGDSAMYLCASSTGTRIGHEQYFGPGTRLTVT.

The chain has TRBV6-5 and TRBJ1-1; D is uncertain. Per germline, CDR1 MNHEY and CDR2 SVGAGI. Trimming shortened V by 5 bases and J by 5 bases, and 15 bases separated the two germline ends. This CDR3 has 14 amino acids. The CDR3 here is CASSRGAELTEAFF. CDR3 nucleotides: TGTGCCAGCAGTCGGGGAGCGGAATTAACTGAAGCTTTCTTT.

CDR3 amino acids: CAAPGQYF. In DNA, the CDR3 is TGTGCCGCTCCCGGGCAGTACTTC. The rearrangement uses TRBV6-6 and TRBJ2-7; D unresolved. The CDR3 is 8 amino acids. The V and J ends lost 11 bases and 9 bases respectively, with 8 bases between them. Germline CDR1 is MNHNY and CDR2 is SVGAGI (reference sequence).

The J gene is TRBJ1-2, the V gene TRBV11-2, with TRBD1 matching 12 bases. J was trimmed by 8 bases and V by 4 bases; bases with no gene match: 5. This CDR3 contains 14 residues. Germline V gives CDR1 SGHAT, CDR2 FQNNGV. The CDR3 coding sequence is TGTGCCAGCAGCTGGGGACAGGGGGCTCGAGGCTACACCTTC. It codes for CASSWGQGARGYTF.

The chain links TRBV6-2 or TRBV6-3 to TRBJ1-2; 10 bases map to TRBD1. V lost 6 bases, J lost 4 bases, and 5 bases stayed unmatched. CDR1 is MNHEY and CDR2 is SVGEGT in the germline V gene. The CDR3 has 14 amino acids. The CDR3 loop reads CASSRTGGFYGYTF. CDR3 nucleotide sequence: TGTGCCAGCAGCAGGACAGGGGGATTCTATGGCTACACCTTC.

The CDR3 region has the DNA TGTGCCGCGGCGGCCCGGGAGACAGATACGCAGTATTTT. Protein product: CAAAARETDTQYF. The chain is built from TRBV3-1 (or the pseudogene TRBV3-2) and TRBJ2-3; possible D gene TRBD2, 6 bases. Per the germline V gene, CDR1 is LGHDT and CDR2 is YNNKEL (reference sequence). Trimming cost V 11 bases and J 3 bases, with 15 bases left between them. The CDR3 has 13 residues.

This clone was found a few times. The chain combines TRBV29-1 with TRBJ1-1; D not resolved. The V and J ends lost 4 bases and 5 bases respectively, with 23 bases between them. This CDR3 comprises 16 residues. In germline, CDR1 is SQVTM, CDR2 ANQGSEA. Here the CDR3 reads CSVAPYWYPTRTEAFF. The CDR3 bases are TGCAGCGTTGCCCCATATTGGTATCCAACGAGGACTGAAGCTTTCTTT.